The clone carrying this T cell receptor (beta chain) has more than one count but fewer than ten. Antigen unknown. This entry belongs to a study of molecular identifiers for immune sequencing clone quantification. Each CDR3 protein gets one entry after TCRdb re-called the PCR reads with MiXCR. The data show under 600,000 distinct CDR3 sequences, with 25% seen just once and roughly 0.79% held by the top ten. From germline, CDR1 is MRHNA and CDR2 SNTAGT. Trimming removed 0 bases from V and 0 bases from J, with 9 bases in between. This CDR3 is built from 16 residues. General study findings and limits: In naive cells, clones above 20 RNA copies held under 1% of molecules, whereas in effector cells they held over 97%.

What was sequenced was naive CD8+ T cells from blood, with Jurkat cell RNA spiked in. Indicated subset: FACS-sorted CD8+CD4-CCR7+CD45RA+ naive T cells. This receptor was taken from a human donor in good health. Some libraries in this study had Jurkat cell RNA spiked in. This chain connects TRBV6-4 to TRBJ1-5, with D unresolved. CDR3 residues: CASSDSKQNSNQPQHF. CDR3 coding DNA: TGTGCCAGCAGTGACTCGAAACAGAATAGCAATCAGCCCCAGCATTTT.